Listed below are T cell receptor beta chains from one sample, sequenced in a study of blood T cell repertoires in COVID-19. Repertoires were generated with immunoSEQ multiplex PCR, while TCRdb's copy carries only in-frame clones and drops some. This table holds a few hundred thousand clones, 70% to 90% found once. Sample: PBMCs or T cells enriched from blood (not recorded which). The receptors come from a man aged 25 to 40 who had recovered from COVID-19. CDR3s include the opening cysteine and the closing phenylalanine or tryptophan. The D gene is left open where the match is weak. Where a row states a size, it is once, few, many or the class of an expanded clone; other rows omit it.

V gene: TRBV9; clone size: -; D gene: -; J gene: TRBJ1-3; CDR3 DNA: TGTGCCAGCAGCGGGAGTTCTGGAAACACCATATATTTT; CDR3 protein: CASSGSSGNTIYF
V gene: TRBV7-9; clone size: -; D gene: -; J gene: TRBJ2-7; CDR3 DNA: TGTGCCAGCAGCCCCGGGGTACTCCTAACCGGGGAGCAGTACTTC; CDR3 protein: CASSPGVLLTGEQYF
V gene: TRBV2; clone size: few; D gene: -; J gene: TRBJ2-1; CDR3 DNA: TGTGCCAGCAGTGAAGTTCAGTACAATGAGCAGTTCTTC; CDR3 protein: CASSEVQYNEQFF
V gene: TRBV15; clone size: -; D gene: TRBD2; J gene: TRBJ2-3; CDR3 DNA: TGTGCCACCAGCAGAGAGCGGGGGGCTAATACGCAGTATTTT; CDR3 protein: CATSRERGANTQYF
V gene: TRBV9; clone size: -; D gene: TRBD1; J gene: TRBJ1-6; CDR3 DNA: TGTGCCAGCAGCGGCGACAGGGGTTCACCCCTCCACTTT; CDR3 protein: CASSGDRGSPLHF
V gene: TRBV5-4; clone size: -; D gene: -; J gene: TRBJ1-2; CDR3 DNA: TGTGCCAGCAGCTGGGGCGGGGAGATCCATGGCTACACCTTC; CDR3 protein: CASSWGGEIHGYTF
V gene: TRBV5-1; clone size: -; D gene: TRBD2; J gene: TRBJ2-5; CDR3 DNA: TGCGCCAGCAGCTTGTACGGGGGGAGGGAGACCCAGTACTTC; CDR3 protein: CASSLYGGRETQYF
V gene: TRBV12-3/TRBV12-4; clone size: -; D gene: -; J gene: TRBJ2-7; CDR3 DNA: TGTGCCAGCAGTTTTAGCGCGAACGAGCAGTACTTC; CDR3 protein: CASSFSANEQYF
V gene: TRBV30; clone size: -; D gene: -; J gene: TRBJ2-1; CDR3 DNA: TGTGCCTGCTCTTCCTCCTACAATGAGCAGTTCTTC; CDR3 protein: CACSSSYNEQFF
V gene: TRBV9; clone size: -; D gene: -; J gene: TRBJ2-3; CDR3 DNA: TGTGCCAGCAGCGTAGATTGGGCTCGCACAGATACGCAGTATTTT; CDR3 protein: CASSVDWARTDTQYF
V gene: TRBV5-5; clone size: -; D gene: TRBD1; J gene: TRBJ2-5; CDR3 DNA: TGTGCCAGCAGCACTGACAGGGCGGAGACCCAGTACTTC; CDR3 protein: CASSTDRAETQYF
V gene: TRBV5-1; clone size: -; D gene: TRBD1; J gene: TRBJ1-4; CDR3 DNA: TGCGCCAGCAGCCTCCGACAGGGAGTAGGAACTAATGAAAAACTGTTTTTT; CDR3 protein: CASSLRQGVGTNEKLFF
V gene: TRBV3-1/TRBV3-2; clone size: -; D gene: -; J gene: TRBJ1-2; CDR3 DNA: TGTGCCAGCAGCCAAGATCACAGGTCATATGGCTACACCTTC; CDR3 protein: CASSQDHRSYGYTF
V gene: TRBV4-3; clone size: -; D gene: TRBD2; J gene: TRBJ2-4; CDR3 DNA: TGCGCCAGCAGCCAAGAGTCCGGACTAGCGGCTTTCGTTCAGTACTTC; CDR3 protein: CASSQESGLAAFVQYF
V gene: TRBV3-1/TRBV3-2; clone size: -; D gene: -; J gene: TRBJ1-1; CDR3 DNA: TGTGCCAGCAGCCAAGAAGGGATGTCAGGGGACACTGAAGCTTTCTTT; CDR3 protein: CASSQEGMSGDTEAFF
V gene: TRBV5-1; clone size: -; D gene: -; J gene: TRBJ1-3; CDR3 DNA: TGCGCCAGCAGCTTGATTACAGCTTCTGGAAACACCATATATTTT; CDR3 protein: CASSLITASGNTIYF
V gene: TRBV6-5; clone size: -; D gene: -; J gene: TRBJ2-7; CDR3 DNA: TGTGCCAGCAGGACAGACAGGCCACCCTACGAGCAGTACTTC; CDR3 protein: CASRTDRPPYEQYF
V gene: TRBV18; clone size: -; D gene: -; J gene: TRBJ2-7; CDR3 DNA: TGTGCCAGCTCACCCGCCGGCTCCTACGAGCAGTACTTC; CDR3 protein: CASSPAGSYEQYF
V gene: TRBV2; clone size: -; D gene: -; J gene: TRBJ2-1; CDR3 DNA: TGTGCCAGCAAGCCGAGGTCGAGCTCCTACAATGAGCAGTTCTTC; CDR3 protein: CASKPRSSSYNEQFF
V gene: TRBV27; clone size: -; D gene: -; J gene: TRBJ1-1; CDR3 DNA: TGTGCCAGCAGTTTATTCGGGGAACGGGAAGCTTTCTTT; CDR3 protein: CASSLFGEREAFF
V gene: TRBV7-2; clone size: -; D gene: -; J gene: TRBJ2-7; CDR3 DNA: TGTGCCAGCAGCTTAGTTTTTACAGGGAGCGAGCAGTACTTC; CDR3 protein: CASSLVFTGSEQYF
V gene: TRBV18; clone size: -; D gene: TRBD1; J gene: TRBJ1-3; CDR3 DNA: TGTGCCAGCTCACCTACTTTCCCTCGGGACAGGGCTGGAAACACCATATATTTT; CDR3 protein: CASSPTFPRDRAGNTIYF
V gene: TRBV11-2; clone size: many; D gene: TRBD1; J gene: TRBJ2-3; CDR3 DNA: TGTGCCAGCAGCTCCTACAGGGGGAAACACACAGATACGCAGTATTTT; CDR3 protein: CASSSYRGKHTDTQYF
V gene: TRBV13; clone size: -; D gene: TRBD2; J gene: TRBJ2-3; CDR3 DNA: TGTGCCAGCAGCCATCTAGCGGGAGAGGGCACAGATACGCAGTATTTT; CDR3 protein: CASSHLAGEGTDTQYF
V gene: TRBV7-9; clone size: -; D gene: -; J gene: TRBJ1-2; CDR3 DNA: TGTGCCAGCAGCTTAGGGTCAGATTATGGCTACACCTTC; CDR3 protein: CASSLGSDYGYTF
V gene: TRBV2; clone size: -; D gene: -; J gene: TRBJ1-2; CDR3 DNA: TGTGCCAGCAGTGAAGGGTCGGGGGGAGGTGGCTACACCTTC; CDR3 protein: CASSEGSGGGGYTF
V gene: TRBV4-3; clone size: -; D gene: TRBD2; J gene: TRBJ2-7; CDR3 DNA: TGCGCCAGCAGCCACTATAGCGGGGGGGCCTACGAGCAGTACTTC; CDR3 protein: CASSHYSGGAYEQYF
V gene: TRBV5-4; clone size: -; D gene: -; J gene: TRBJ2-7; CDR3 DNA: TGTGCCAGCAGCAGCCCGACAGTAAACTACGAGCAGTACTTC; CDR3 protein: CASSSPTVNYEQYF
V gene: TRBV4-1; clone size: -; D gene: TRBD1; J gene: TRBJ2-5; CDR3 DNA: TGCGCCAGCAGCCACGCAAGACAGGGGGCGTACCAAGAGACCCAGTACTTC; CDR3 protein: CASSHARQGAYQETQYF
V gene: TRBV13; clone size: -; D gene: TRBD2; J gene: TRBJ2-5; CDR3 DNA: TGTGCCAGCAGCCCTGGACTAGCTTGGGAGACCCAGTACTTC; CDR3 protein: CASSPGLAWETQYF
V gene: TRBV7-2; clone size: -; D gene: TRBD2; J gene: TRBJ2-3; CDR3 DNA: TGTGCCAGCAGCCGGACGGCTAGCGGGGGCCGCACAGATACGCAGTATTTT; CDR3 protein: CASSRTASGGRTDTQYF
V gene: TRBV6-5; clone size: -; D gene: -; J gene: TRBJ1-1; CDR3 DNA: TGTGCCAGCAGGGGTGGAGGGGCGGTTGAAGCTTTCTTT; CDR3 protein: CASRGGGAVEAFF
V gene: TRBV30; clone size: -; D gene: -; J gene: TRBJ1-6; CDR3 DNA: TGTGCCTGGAGTGTGAGGGAACGGTCACCCCTCCACTTT; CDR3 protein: CAWSVRERSPLHF
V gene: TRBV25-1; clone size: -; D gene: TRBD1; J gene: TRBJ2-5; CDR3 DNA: TGTGCCAGCAGGGAAGACAGGGCGGGCGAGACCCAGTACTTC; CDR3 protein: CASREDRAGETQYF
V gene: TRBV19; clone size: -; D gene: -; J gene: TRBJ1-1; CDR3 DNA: TGTGCCAGTAGTATAGATCTAAGAGGGAACACTGAAGCTTTCTTT; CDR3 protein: CASSIDLRGNTEAFF
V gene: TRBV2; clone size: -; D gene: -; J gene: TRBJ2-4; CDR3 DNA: TGTGCCAGCAGGGTCCAGATAAACATTCAGTACTTC; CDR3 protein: CASRVQINIQYF
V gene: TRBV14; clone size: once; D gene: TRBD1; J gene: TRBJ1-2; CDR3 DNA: TGTGCCAGCAGCGAAAGCCATGACAGGGGTGATGGCTACACCTTC; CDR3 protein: CASSESHDRGDGYTF
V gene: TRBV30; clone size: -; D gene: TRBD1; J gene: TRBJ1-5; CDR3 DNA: TGTGCCTGGGCGCCAGGGGGAGGCAATCAGCCCCAGCATTTT; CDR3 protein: CAWAPGGGNQPQHF
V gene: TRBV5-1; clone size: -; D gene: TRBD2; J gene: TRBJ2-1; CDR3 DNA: TGCGCCAGCAGACTTAGCGGGGGTGCAGGGGAGCAGTTCTTC; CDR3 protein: CASRLSGGAGEQFF
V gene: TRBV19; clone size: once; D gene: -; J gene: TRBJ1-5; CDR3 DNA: TGTGCCAGTAGTATACTTGACACCAATCAGCCCCAGCATTTT; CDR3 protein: CASSILDTNQPQHF
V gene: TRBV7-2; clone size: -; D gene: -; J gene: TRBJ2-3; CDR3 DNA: TGTGCCAGCAGCACTTACACAGATACGCAGTATTTT; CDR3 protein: CASSTYTDTQYF
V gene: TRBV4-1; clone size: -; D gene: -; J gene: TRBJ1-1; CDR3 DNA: TGCGCCAGCAGCCAGACGCACAGTTCTTGGAACACTGAAGCTTTCTTT; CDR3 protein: CASSQTHSSWNTEAFF
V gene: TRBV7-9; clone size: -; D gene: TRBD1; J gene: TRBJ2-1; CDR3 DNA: TGTGCCAGCAGCTTTCCCCGGGACAGGGACCGCCATGAGCAGTTCTTC; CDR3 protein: CASSFPRDRDRHEQFF
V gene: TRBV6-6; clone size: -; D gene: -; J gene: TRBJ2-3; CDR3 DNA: TGTGCCACTTATGAAGTCCGGGGCACAGATACGCAGTATTTT; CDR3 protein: CATYEVRGTDTQYF
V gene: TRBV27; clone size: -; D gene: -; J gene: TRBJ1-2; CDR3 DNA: TGTGCCAGCAGTAGCAGGGGAACCTATGGCTACACCTTC; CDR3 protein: CASSSRGTYGYTF
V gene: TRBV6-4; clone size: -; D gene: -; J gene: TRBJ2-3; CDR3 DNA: TGTGCCAGCAGTGACGAGGGACTTAGCACAGATACGCAGTATTTT; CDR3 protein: CASSDEGLSTDTQYF
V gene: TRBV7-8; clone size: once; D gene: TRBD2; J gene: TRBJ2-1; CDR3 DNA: TGTGCCAGCAGCTTATTAGCGGGGGCCAATGAGCAGTTCTTC; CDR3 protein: CASSLLAGANEQFF
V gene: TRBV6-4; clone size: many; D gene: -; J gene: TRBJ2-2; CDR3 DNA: TGTGCCAGCAGTGACAAGGGGACCGGGGAGCTGTTTTTT; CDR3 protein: CASSDKGTGELFF
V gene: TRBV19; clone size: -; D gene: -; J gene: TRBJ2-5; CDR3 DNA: TGTGCCAGTAGTATAGGGGCAGCAGAGACCCAGTACTTC; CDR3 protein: CASSIGAAETQYF
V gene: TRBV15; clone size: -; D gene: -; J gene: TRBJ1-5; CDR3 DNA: TGTGCCACCAGCAGGAGCCGCTGGGGGGATCAGCCCCAGCATTTT; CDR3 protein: CATSRSRWGDQPQHF
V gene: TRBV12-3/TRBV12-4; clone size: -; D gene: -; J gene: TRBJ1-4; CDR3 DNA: TGTGCCAGCAGTTTGGGCAGGGAAAAACTGTTTTTT; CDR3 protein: CASSLGREKLFF
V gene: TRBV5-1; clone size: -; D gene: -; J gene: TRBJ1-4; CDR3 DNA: TGCGCCAGCAGCAGGGGAAATAATGAAAAACTGTTTTTT; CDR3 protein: CASSRGNNEKLFF
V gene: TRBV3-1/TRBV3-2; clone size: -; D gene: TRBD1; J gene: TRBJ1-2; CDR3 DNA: TGTGCCAGCAGTCACGGACAGGGGACCTCCTATGGCTACACCTTC; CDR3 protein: CASSHGQGTSYGYTF
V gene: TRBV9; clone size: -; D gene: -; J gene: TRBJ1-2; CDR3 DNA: TGTGCCAGCAGCGTAGGTATTGACTATGGCTACACCTTC; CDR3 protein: CASSVGIDYGYTF
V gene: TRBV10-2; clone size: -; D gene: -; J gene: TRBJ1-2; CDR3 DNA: TGCGCCAGCAGTGAGGGACAGCCCTATGGCTACACCTTC; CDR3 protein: CASSEGQPYGYTF
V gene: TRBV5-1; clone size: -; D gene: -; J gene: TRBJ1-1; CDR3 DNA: TGCGCCAGCAGCTTGGAGTTGGGGAGGACTGAAGCTTTCTTT; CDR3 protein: CASSLELGRTEAFF
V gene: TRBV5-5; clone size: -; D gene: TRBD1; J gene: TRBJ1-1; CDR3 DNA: TGTGCCAGCAGGCTGACAGGGAACGCTGAAGCTTTCTTT; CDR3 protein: CASRLTGNAEAFF
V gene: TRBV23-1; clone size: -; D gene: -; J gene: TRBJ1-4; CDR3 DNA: TGCGCCAGCAGTCAATCGAGGCTACGGAATGAAAAACTGTTTTTT; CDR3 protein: CASSQSRLRNEKLFF
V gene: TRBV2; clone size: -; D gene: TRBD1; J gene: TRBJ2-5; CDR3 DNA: TGTGCCAGCAGTGGCCGGGACAGGGACCAAGAGACCCAGTACTTC; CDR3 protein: CASSGRDRDQETQYF
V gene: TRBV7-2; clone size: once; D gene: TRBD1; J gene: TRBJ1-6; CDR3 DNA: TGTGCCAGCAGCACGGGACAGGGTAATTCACCCCTCCACTTT; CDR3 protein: CASSTGQGNSPLHF